This TCR beta chain was documented in a study of neurological immune-mediated disorders (dated by TCRdb to the late 2010s). Regarding the study in general: Using UMI-based sequencing, the study compared peripheral blood TCR-beta repertoires from patients with HTLV-I-associated myelopathy (HAM/TSP), patients with multiple sclerosis, and healthy controls. Alongside PBMC samples, the set of fewer than 110 TCR-beta libraries contained longitudinal samples, technical triplicates, and paired CD4+ and CD8+ T-cell subsets that had been sorted. Of the approximately 70 subjects in the cohort, about 14 were HAM/TSP patients, some 35 were multiple sclerosis patients, and roughly 20 were healthy controls. Here is what the overall study found, with its caveats: TCR clonal expansion was highest in HAM/TSP patients and lowest in MS patients, with MS patients falling below even healthy controls. No identical CDR3 amino acid sequences were shared among expanded clones across subjects, suggesting private TCR-beta repertoires in all groups.

This clonotype showed up many times. Its antigen is unknown. Nothing much larger sits one base from this clone, and base qualities are not available. The healthy controls were volunteers from a blood bank in Maryland, USA. Unsorted PBMC libraries were generated from 2 million PBMCs stored in RNAlater at -80 °C until RNA extraction. Peripheral blood was subjected to Ficoll-Hypaque density gradient centrifugation to isolate PBMCs, which were then cryopreserved in liquid nitrogen. The CDR1 and CDR2 encoded by the germline V gene are MDHEN and SYDVKM. The CDR3 goes from the cysteine to the phenylalanine over 15 residues. Just CDR3 DNA is preserved here, 45 bases in frame from base 1. V is trimmed back by 3 bases and J by 4 bases, and the junction contains 5 bases that no gene match accounts for. cDNA was synthesized by template-switch 5'RACE using a primer with a 10-nucleotide random unique molecular identifier that tagged each TCR transcript. Over 180 million TCR-beta sequences, covering 15-18 subjects, were produced in each sequencing run. The RNeasy kit was used for extraction of total RNA. The KAPA Real-time Library Amplification kit was used to amplify TCR-beta VDJ regions with primers targeting the TCR constant region and the 5'RACE anchor. A first PCR added sample indexes and Illumina adaptors, and a second PCR then raised library yield. After Ampure bead purification, the roughly 650 bp TCR product was size-selected on a 2% E-gel SizeSelection system. Library quality was checked on a Bioanalyzer, concentration was measured with Qubit, and libraries were quantified with the Kapa Library Quantification kit before pooling. An Illumina HiSeq 2500 was used to sequence the libraries paired-end at 2 x 150 bp. To increase sequence diversity, 25-30% phiX was spiked into each library pool. Turning to the authors' computational methods: The quality-filtered reads were processed with the UMI-based MiGEC pipeline, whose error correction step removed more than 80% of the raw TCR sequences. VDJ genes were aligned to IMGT germline references, and clonotypes were defined by unique CDR3 amino acid sequence plus V-J genes. Clonal expansion, Shannon diversity and CDR3 relatedness (CalcPairwiseDistances, ClusterSamples) were evaluated with VDJtools, and phylogenetic trees were built with CLCbio workbench. A clone was classed as expanded if it had 8 or more unique UMIs, a cutoff based on coefficient-of-variation modelling across technical triplicates. Through fastp at Q25 and MiXCR, TCRdb rebuilt clones from the public reads, retaining in-frame beta chains. For every CDR3 protein sequence, its rows merge into one entry that carries the most common genes and DNA. The V and J calls shown here were made by TCRdb, not taken from the authors' results. The sample table records around 80,000 distinct CDR3 sequences; 9% to 12% of these occur just once. The ten largest make up about 1.7% of the sample.

Rearrangement joined TRBV28 to TRBJ2-5, with TRBD2 matching 10 junction bases. The receptor's source is a man in his forties in good health. The sample was PBMCs. The CDR3 corresponds to CASSFGLAVIETQYF. The nucleotides are TGTGCCAGCAGTTTTGGACTAGCGGTAATAGAGACCCAGTACTTC.